These 31 T cell receptor beta chains were sequenced from one sample in a study of human T cells and chemical hapten exposure. MiXCR was run by TCRdb on the RACE reads, yielding one entry per CDR3 protein. This table holds fewer than 350,000 distinct CDR3 sequences, approximately 8% found once. Stated time point: pre-sensitization, week 0. Treatment: therapeutic diphenylcyclopropenone sensitization with weekly scalp DPC. Sequencing was performed on whole blood, taken in connection with sensitization to the hapten diphenylcyclopropenone (DPC). These receptors all come from a man between 18 and 29 years old with alopecia areata. Some clones in this sample may be carry-over from other donors' samples.

Only a few counts were recorded for this clonotype. V and J are TRBV5-4 and TRBJ2-7, with 11 nucleotides matching TRBD1. V shed 5 bases, J shed 3 bases, and the junction held 7 bases outside the gene matches. The germline V gene has CDR1 SGHNT and CDR2 YYREEE (reference sequence). This CDR3 has 15 residues. CDR3 residues: CASSNRDRGIYEQYV. CDR3 nucleotides: TGTGCCAGCAGTAACCGGGACAGGGGGATCTACGAGCAGTACGTC.

The chain carries TRBV5-6 and TRBJ1-1; D ambiguous. Trimming cost V 1 base and J 1 base, with 14 bases left between them. In germline, CDR1 is SGHDT, CDR2 YYEEEE. The CDR3 loop spans 16 amino acids. CDR3 sequence: CASSLSSWVANTEAFF. The CDR3 coding sequence is TGTGCCAGCAGCTTGTCTTCCTGGGTAGCGAACACTGAAGCTTTCTTT. Combining the CDR3 with reference TRBV5-6 and TRBJ1-1 gives the whole variable domain DAGVTQSPTHLIKTRGQQVTLRCSPKSGHDTVSWYQQALGQGPQFIFQYYEEEERQRGNFPDRFSGHQFPNYSSELNVNALLLGDSALYLCASSLSSWVANTEAFFGQGTRLTVV.

This chain joins TRBV6-4 and TRBJ2-1; D ambiguous. Germline CDR1 is MRHNA and CDR2 is SNTAGT. This CDR3 is built from 17 residues. V gave up 6 bases and J gave up 3 bases, with 21 bases separating them. The CDR3 DNA reads TGTGCCAGCAGCCCTAAGGTTACACTTCAAAACTACAATGAGCAGTTCTTC. As protein: CASSPKVTLQNYNEQFF.

This clonotype was observed a few times. The chain uses TRBV4-3 and TRBJ2-7; D may be TRBD1 (6 bases). This CDR3 comprises 17 residues. The germline V gene has CDR1 LGHNA and CDR2 YSLEER. V was clipped by 0 bases and J by 2 bases, with 17 bases between them. CDR3 bases: TGCGCCAGCAGCCAAGAGGCTTCCGGGACACCAACCTACGAGCAGTACTTC. It specifies CASSQEASGTPTYEQYF.

The chain is built from TRBV20-1 and TRBJ2-3, with D hard to call. The germline V gene encodes CDR1 DFQATT and CDR2 SNEGSKA (reference sequence). V was pared by 0 bases and J by 1 base, with 5 bases between. This CDR3 has 13 amino acids. The CDR3 protein is CSAREGGTDTQYF. The CDR3 bases are TGCAGTGCTAGAGAGGGTGGCACAGATACGCAGTATTTT.

The chain is built from TRBV27 and TRBJ1-2; D not certain. This CDR3 is 12 amino acids long. Germline CDR1 is MNHEY and CDR2 is SMNVEV (reference sequence). The V end was cut by 6 bases, the J end by 3 bases, with 8 bases between. In DNA, the CDR3 is TGTGCCAGCAGACGTACAGACTATGGCTACACCTTC. Its protein product is CASRRTDYGYTF.

The rearrangement links TRBV4-3 to TRBJ1-2, with D possibly being TRBD1 (6 bases). The V gene lost 0 bases and the J gene lost 2 bases, with 19 bases spanning the gap. The CDR3 extends over 18 amino acids. The germline gives CDR1 LGHNA, CDR2 YSLEER. The CDR3 nucleotides read TGCGCCAGCAGCCAAGACTATTTGGGGACACCTAGCAACTATGGCTACACCTTC. Amino acids: CASSQDYLGTPSNYGYTF.

The chain has TRBV10-3 and TRBJ2-1; 8 bases map to TRBD1. J was trimmed by 7 bases and V by 7 bases; bases with no gene match: 6. CDR3 length equals 13 residues. Germline V lookup: CDR1 ENHRY, CDR2 SYGVKD. CDR3 in DNA: TGTGCCATCAACCAGGGGGCCGGGAATGAGCAGTTCTTC. Translated, it gives CAINQGAGNEQFF.

This clonotype was detected ten times or more. The chain is built from TRBV3-1 and TRBJ1-1, with D tentatively TRBD1 (5 bases). V lost 3 bases to trimming and J lost 6 bases, with 11 bases between them. The CDR3 totals 13 residues. In germline, CDR1 is LGHDT, CDR2 YNNKEL (reference sequence). The CDR3 sequence: CASSHRTGPEAFF. The CDR3 region has the DNA TGTGCCAGCAGCCACCGAACAGGTCCTGAAGCTTTCTTT.

This clonotype has only a few counts. The chain carries TRBV14 and TRBJ1-2, with D possibly being TRBD1 (5 bases). Germline lookup yields CDR1 SGHDN and CDR2 FVKESK. The CDR3 covers 13 residues. V lost 4 bases, J lost 8 bases, and 14 bases lay in between. The DNA of the CDR3 is TGTGCCAGCAGCCCTCCCTGGGGGAGAGGCTACACCTTC. As protein: CASSPPWGRGYTF.

This clonotype was seen a handful of times. A junction end diverges from the germline sequence, so it may reflect a read error. The rearrangement joins TRBV4-1 to TRBJ1-4, with 10 bases matching TRBD1. This CDR3 is built from 13 residues. Germline CDR1 MGHRA, CDR2 YSYEKL. The CDR3 nucleotides read TGCGCCAGCAGCTTACAAGAGGGACAGGGGTGGGTTTTT. Encoded protein: CASSLQEGQGWVF.

The chain employs TRBV5-1 and TRBJ2-3; no firm D call. This CDR3 has 14 residues. Germline values: CDR1 SGHRS, CDR2 YFSETQ. Trimming removed 1 base at V and 2 bases at J, with 8 bases between. The CDR3 here is CASSLSQTTDTQYF. CDR3 sequence (DNA): TGCGCCAGCAGCTTGTCGCAGACCACAGATACGCAGTATTTT.

The rearrangement uses TRBV7-2 and TRBJ2-3, with 11 bases fitting TRBD2. The CDR3 length is 16 residues. Germline assignment: CDR1 SGHTA and CDR2 FQGNSA. The V gene end was trimmed by 6 bases and the J gene end by 4 bases; junction bases not matched to a gene: 9. The CDR3 DNA follows: TGTGCCAGCAGACCGTTAGCGGGGGGGCCCCCAGATACGCAGTATTTT. The encoded protein is CASRPLAGGPPDTQYF. The full variable domain, with the rest looked up from reference TRBV7-2 and TRBJ2-3, is GAGVSQSPSNKVTEKGKDVELRCDPISGHTALYWYRQSLGQGLEFLIYFQGNSAPDKSGLPSDRFSAERTGGSVSTLTIQRTQQEDSAVYLCASRPLAGGPPDTQYFGPGTRLTVL.

This clonotype has more than one count but fewer than ten. The chain links TRBV27 to TRBJ1-2; 9 nucleotides agree with TRBD1. The germline V gene encodes CDR1 MNHEY and CDR2 SMNVEV (reference sequence). The CDR3 is 13 amino acids. The trim removed 3 bases at V and 8 bases at J, leaving 4 bases unmatched. The CDR3 sequence is CASSFGTGYGYTF. CDR3 DNA sequence: TGTGCCAGCAGTTTTGGGACAGGGTACGGCTACACCTTC.

The chain has TRBV6-2 or TRBV6-3 and TRBJ2-7, with a weak D call TRBD2 (5 bases). V was cut by 5 bases and J by 7 bases, with 18 bases left in between. This CDR3 region has 14 residues. CDR1 is MNHEY, CDR2 SVGEGT, per germline. DNA for the CDR3: TGTGCCAGCAGTCGAAACGGAGGTTTGGGGGAGCAGTACGTC. Encoded protein: CASSRNGGLGEQYV.

The chain recombines TRBV7-2 with TRBJ1-2; 9 nucleotides match TRBD1. The germline gives CDR1 SGHTA, CDR2 FQGNSA. Trimming cost V 7 bases and J 4 bases; bases outside gene matches: 7. The CDR3 is 14 amino acids. This CDR3 is CASNPGQGFYGYTF. The DNA for the CDR3 is TGTGCCAGCAACCCAGGACAGGGGTTCTATGGCTACACCTTC.

The chain combines TRBV7-9 with TRBJ1-4; D is possibly TRBD1 (5 bases). The CDR3 runs to 13 residues. V was cut by 1 base and J by 8 bases, with 8 bases left in between. CDR1 SEHNR and CDR2 FQNEAQ come from the germline V gene (reference sequence). DNA for the CDR3: TGTGCCAGCAGCTTAGTCCAGGGAGAAAAACTGTTTTTT. Translation: CASSLVQGEKLFF.

This clonotype was observed at least ten times. The rearrangement uses TRBV6-5 and TRBJ2-7; D is perhaps TRBD2 (6 bases). The ends were cut back, 6 bases at V and 0 bases at J, with 18 bases in the middle. CDR1 MNHEY and CDR2 SVGAGI come from the germline V gene. This CDR3 comprises 16 residues. CDR3: CASRKTPSGLSYEQYV. Written as DNA, the CDR3 is TGTGCCAGCAGGAAGACCCCGAGCGGGCTCTCCTACGAGCAGTACGTC.

This clonotype was detected only a few times. The V gene is TRBV15, the J gene TRBJ2-2; possibly TRBD1 for D (6 bases). The ends were cut back, 8 bases at V and 5 bases at J, with 15 bases in the middle. Germline V gene sequence: CDR1 LNHNV, CDR2 YYDKDF (reference sequence). The length of the CDR3 is 14 residues. The CDR3 nucleotides read TGTGCCACCTCGGACAGCACGGGAACCGGGGAGCTGTTTTTT. Its translation is CATSDSTGTGELFF.

A few counts support this clonotype. This chain connects TRBV12-3 or TRBV12-4 to TRBJ1-2; D is possibly TRBD1 (5 bases). V was trimmed by 4 bases and J by 8 bases, leaving 17 bases between them. The CDR3 runs to 14 residues. CDR3: CASSWDRGANGYTF. The CDR3 region has the DNA TGTGCCAGCAGTTGGGACCGGGGAGCCAACGGCTACACCTTC.

V and J are TRBV20-1 and TRBJ1-1; no firm D call. Germline CDR1 is DFQATT and CDR2 is SNEGSKA (reference sequence). Trimming shortened V by 6 bases and J by 0 bases, and 14 bases separated the two germline ends. This CDR3 is built from 14 residues. CDR3 amino acids: CSARTKPLNTEAFF. The DNA of the CDR3 is TGCAGTGCGCGAACAAAGCCCCTGAACACTGAAGCTTTCTTT.

The V and J genes are TRBV7-2 and TRBJ1-3; D may be TRBD1 (5 bases). This CDR3 is 16 amino acids long. Germline CDR1 reads SGHTA; CDR2 reads FQGNSA. V dropped 3 bases and J dropped 3 bases, with 15 bases sitting between them. For the CDR3, the DNA is TGTGCCAGCAGCTTCCTTTCCCTGGGGGTTGGAAACACCATATATTTT. It translates to CASSFLSLGVGNTIYF.

This clonotype turned up a few times. The V and J genes are TRBV6-2 or TRBV6-3 and TRBJ2-2, with D tentatively TRBD1 (5 bases). The CDR3 is made up of 13 amino acids. Germline CDR1 MNHEY, CDR2 SVGEGT. V shed 8 bases and J shed 5 bases, with 12 bases lying between them. The CDR3 DNA reads as TGTGCCAGCGGAGAAGGGGAAACCGGGGAGCTGTTTTTT. This translates into CASGEGETGELFF.

This clonotype was seen more than once but under ten times. The chain carries TRBV10-1 and TRBJ1-1, with TRBD1 identical over 7 bases. The J segment lost 5 bases and the V segment lost 4 bases, leaving 7 bases of the junction unmatched. This CDR3 spans 14 amino acids. The germline gives CDR1 WNHNN, CDR2 SYGVQD (reference sequence). DNA for the CDR3: TGCGCCAGCAGTGCTGCAGGGGGGTTAACTGAAGCTTTCTTT. Its protein product is CASSAAGGLTEAFF.

The rearrangement joins TRBV18 to TRBJ1-1; D not certain. The CDR3 has 13 amino acids. The germline V and J ends were trimmed by 4 bases and 4 bases, with 10 bases remaining between them. The germline gives CDR1 KGHSH, CDR2 LQKENI. The CDR3, as DNA: TGTGCCAGCTCACAACAGTTACTCACTGAAGCTTTCTTT. Its translation: CASSQQLLTEAFF.

This clonotype was counted only a few times. The chain has TRBV9 and TRBJ2-2, with D perhaps TRBD1 or TRBD2 (6 bases each). Germline V gene data show CDR1 as SGDLS and CDR2 as YYNGEE. V was trimmed by 0 bases and J by 4 bases, leaving 7 bases between them. The CDR3 loop spans 14 amino acids. The CDR3 region is CASSVAGATGELFF. The CDR3 bases are TGTGCCAGCAGCGTAGCGGGGGCCACCGGGGAGCTGTTTTTT.

Many counts were recorded for this clonotype. The chain links TRBV6-2 or TRBV6-3 to TRBJ1-1; D may be TRBD1 (5 bases). Per the germline V gene, CDR1 is MNHEY and CDR2 is SVGEGT. Between the trimmed V and J ends, which lost 4 bases and 0 bases, there was a span of 9 bases. The CDR3 covers 14 residues. CDR3: CASSLTGMNTEAFF. CDR3 nucleotide sequence: TGTGCCAGCAGTTTAACAGGAATGAACACTGAAGCTTTCTTT.

This clonotype appeared a few times. The J gene is TRBJ2-7, the V gene TRBV20-1, with TRBD2 matching 7 bases. Trimming cost V 6 bases and J 2 bases; bases outside gene matches: 13. The CDR3 sequence is 15 residues long. Germline CDR1 is DFQATT and CDR2 is SNEGSKA (reference sequence). CDR3 amino acids: CSATLPGGNPYEQYF. DNA of the CDR3: TGCAGTGCAACCCTTCCCGGGGGGAACCCCTACGAGCAGTACTTC.

This chain links TRBV20-1 with TRBJ2-3; perhaps TRBD2 as D (6 bases). Germline-derived CDR1 and CDR2 are DFQATT and SNEGSKA (reference sequence). The CDR3 loop spans 13 amino acids. The CDR3 here is CSDRDSGTDTQYF. The CDR3 DNA reads TGCAGCGACCGGGACTCGGGCACAGATACGCAGTATTTT.

The gene calls are TRBV5-1 and TRBJ2-1; D gene uncertain. Per germline, CDR1 SGHRS and CDR2 YFSETQ. V lost 3 bases and J 7 bases, leaving 20 bases between the germline ends. CDR3 length: 16 amino acids. CDR3 sequence: CASSSGSTGEANEQFF. The CDR3, as DNA: TGCGCCAGCAGCTCCGGGTCGACTGGAGAAGCGAATGAGCAGTTCTTC. The variable domain in full, completed from reference TRBV5-1 and TRBJ2-1, reads KAGVTQTPRYLIKTRGQQVTLSCSPISGHRSVSWYQQTPGQGLQFLFEYFSETQRNKGNFPGRFSGRQFSNSRSEMNVSTLELGDSALYLCASSSGSTGEANEQFFGPGTRLTVL.

There are many counts of this clonotype. This sequence joins TRBV7-9 and TRBJ1-4; D is undetermined. Germline V gene lookup returns CDR1 SEHNR and CDR2 FQNEAQ (reference sequence). V lost 4 bases and J 0 bases, leaving 12 bases between the germline ends. This CDR3 is built from 16 residues. The CDR3 DNA reads as TGTGCCAGCAGCTCCGGACCGGGATCAACTAATGAAAAACTGTTTTTT. Translating it yields CASSSGPGSTNEKLFF.